Described below is a single T cell receptor (beta chain) sequence and its context. It has no known antigen specificity. The record has no base qualities; no much larger clone is one base away. The data originate from a study of prognosis after radiotherapy for stage I lung cancer (TCRdb year 2021). About the full investigation: Between early 2018 and January 2019, nineteen stage I NSCLC patients were enrolled in Nanjing, China. Tumor histology was squamous cell carcinoma in 7 or 8 patients and adenocarcinoma in twelve. The study profiled peripheral blood TCR beta repertoires from stage I NSCLC patients before and after stereotactic body radiotherapy and related them to distant failure. Oligometastatic NSCLC after surgical resection of the primary tumor was present in 4 or 5 patients, while newly diagnosed primary stage I lung tumors were present in more than eleven. In every patient, SBRT was given without any concurrent therapy. After SBRT, distant metastases developed in about 20% of the 19 patients at a median of approximately seven months, while the remaining 15 patients had no significant progression. Ages in the cohort of approximately 13 men and 6 women ranged from about 50 to 85 years, with a median of 74. Every patient was regarded as medically inoperable, because of comorbidities in about a dozen cases and refusal of surgery in roughly 7 cases. The study sequenced 38 blood samples from some 20 patients, one before and one after SBRT per patient. Image-guided IMRT or VMAT was used to deliver SBRT in 3 to 5 fractions at a biologically effective dose of at least 100 Gy. General conclusions and limits of the study: The small cohort and short follow-up limited the study, so independent validation of the findings is needed. Differences by metastasis status were reportedly seen in TRBV and TRBJ usage frequencies, involving two V genes at baseline and, after SBRT, 8 or 9 V genes and two J genes. Tumor specificity of expanded TCR clones was not determined. No adjustment for multiple comparisons was applied to any of the reported P values. A decrease in unique TCR clone counts was observed after SBRT (median approximately 9,800 before versus around 6,900 after; Wilcoxon paired P=0.011). Post-SBRT Shannon entropy and its change from baseline were lower in patients who developed distant metastases; baseline Shannon entropy was not associated with metastases.

Two rounds of multiplex PCR were used to amplify the TCR beta CDR3 region from genomic DNA. In the first round of PCR, primers specific to each TRBV and TRBJ gene were used, and the primer sequences are filed in Chinese patent CN105087789A. Universal primers were used in the second PCR round. The Roche High Pure PCR Template Preparation Kit was used to extract genomic DNA from the frozen PBMCs. Libraries were sequenced paired-end with 151 bp reads on an Illumina HiSeq 3000. The study's processing was this. Raw reads lacking the multiplex PCR primer sequences were removed with CutAdapt. PEAR was used to merge high-quality paired reads into contigs. By alignment to reference sequences, MiXCR assigned TRB V, D and J gene segments to each contig. To remove sequencing errors, CDR3 sequences were clustered according to base quality and sequence similarity. Shannon entropy normalized by the natural log of productive TCR sequence number was used as the measure of diversity. Clonality was computed as one minus the ratio of Shannon entropy to the natural log of the number of unique clonotypes. Using the Youden index from ROC curves, the researchers picked the repertoire-metric cut-offs for progression-free survival, and all analyses were carried out in R 3.5.3. Using fastp at Q25 and MiXCR, TCRdb reprocessed the public reads and kept productive beta chains. Rows with one shared CDR3 protein collapse into an entry with the most common genes and DNA. What appears here as the V and J calls and clone size reflects TCRdb's work, not the paper's. This sample is represented by around 15,000 distinct CDR3 sequences; approximately 44% of them were singletons. The ten largest account for 35% to 50% of the sample.

The trim is 4 bases for V and 13 bases for J, with a gap of 14 bases between the germline ends. Inclusive of the bounding cysteine and phenylalanine, the CDR3 is 12 residues long. Only CDR3 DNA is held: 36 bases, read in frame from base 1. The germline V gene specifies MNHEY as CDR1 and SVGAGI as CDR2. All patients had node-negative disease on CT and PET/CT, and none had a history of other malignancies or prior chemotherapy or radiotherapy. At each of two time points, roughly 6.3 milliliters of peripheral venous blood were collected into EDTA tubes. PBMCs were isolated by Ficoll-Paque Plus density-gradient centrifugation. Immediately after collection, samples were stored at -80 degrees C until analysis.

Here the chain combines TRBV6-5 and TRBJ2-1; TRBD2 could be the D gene, as 6 bases match. This clonotype was sampled from a donor aged 50 or older with non-small cell lung cancer. The sequencing here drew on PBMCs, taken before or after stereotactic body radiation therapy (not recorded which). The DNA sequence is TGTGCCAGCAGTTCAAACCCTAGCGAACAGTTCTTC. It translates to CASSSNPSEQFF.